The source of this T cell receptor beta chain is a study of human T cells and chemical hapten exposure. Regarding the study as a whole: Donors had alopecia, so their immune response may differ from healthy people's.

Single cDNA molecules in the library carried unique molecular identifiers attached during preparation. A single record per CDR3 protein comes from TCRdb applying MiXCR to the RACE reads. The top ten clones hold 8.4% of a sample with 340,000 or so distinct CDR3 sequences, about 7% of them seen once. This CDR3 is built from 16 residues. CDR1 and CDR2 (germline): MNHNS, SASEGT. V shed 10 bases, J shed 4 bases, and the junction held 11 bases outside the gene matches. Comment on this clonotype: What it binds is unknown.

The time point here: patch test 1, 2 weeks after DPC sensitization. As to treatment: therapeutic diphenylcyclopropenone sensitization with weekly scalp DPC. The chain uses TRBV6-1 and TRBJ2-6; TRBD1 aligns across 9 bases. Material: whole blood, obtained in connection with sensitization to the hapten diphenylcyclopropenone (DPC). The TCR originated in a woman between 18 and 29 years old with alopecia areata. Some clones in this sample may be carry-over from other donors' samples. Here the CDR3 reads CATRDRVRWGANVLTF. In nucleotides, the CDR3 is TGTGCCACCCGGGACAGGGTTCGTTGGGGGGCCAACGTCCTGACTTTC.